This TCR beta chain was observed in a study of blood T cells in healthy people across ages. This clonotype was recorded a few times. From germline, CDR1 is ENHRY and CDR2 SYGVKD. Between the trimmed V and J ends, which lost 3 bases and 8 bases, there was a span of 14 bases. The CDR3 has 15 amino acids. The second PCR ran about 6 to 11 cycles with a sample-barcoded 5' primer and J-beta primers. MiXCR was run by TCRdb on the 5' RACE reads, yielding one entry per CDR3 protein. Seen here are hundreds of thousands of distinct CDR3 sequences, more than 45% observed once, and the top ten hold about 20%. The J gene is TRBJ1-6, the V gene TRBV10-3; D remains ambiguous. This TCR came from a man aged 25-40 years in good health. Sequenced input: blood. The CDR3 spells CAISDDMMGYSPLHF. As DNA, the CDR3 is TGTGCCATCAGTGACGACATGATGGGGTATTCACCCCTCCACTTT.